This TCR beta chain was retrieved from a study of cytomegalovirus exposure and HLA in healthy donors. The study ran its PCR with 60 Vbeta and 13 Jbeta primers. Only in-frame clones appear in the TCRdb table, and some are missing; sequencing was by immunoSEQ multiplex PCR. The sample includes 120,000 or so clones, around 80% seen only once; the top ten take 7.5% to 9.5%. The CDR3 loop spans 13 amino acids. Germline assignment: CDR1 SGHDT and CDR2 YYEEEE. The V end was cut by 4 bases, the J end by 6 bases, with 10 bases between. About this clone itself: Antigen unknown.

General study points: It is likely that the observed cluster of highly shared sequence variants was a sequencing artifact.

The rearrangement joins TRBV5-6 to TRBJ2-2; no clear D. The sequenced sample was PBMCs. This sequence originates from a woman in her 50s in good health and CMV-seropositive. The CDR3 region has the DNA TGTGCCAGCAGCGCGGTCCCGGCCGGGGAGCTGTTTTTT. Its translation: CASSAVPAGELFF.